This T cell receptor beta chain was observed in a study of blood T cell repertoires in COVID-19. How the authors handled the data: Amplification of reference gene primers was used by the study to estimate nucleated cell counts. This table comes from immunoSEQ multiplex PCR, and its TCRdb copy is limited to in-frame clones, with some not included. V, J and clone size are those of that table, while D and trimming were read from the DNA. The sample yields hundreds of thousands of clones, around 88% seen once. The CDR3 spans 16 residues. Trimming took 0 bases from V and 0 from J; bases not matched to a gene: 3. Germline loops: CDR1 PRHDT, CDR2 FYEKMQ (reference sequence).

The TCR originated in a woman in her twenties or thirties who had recovered from COVID-19. Sequencing used peripheral blood. The gene calls are TRBV13 and TRBJ1-1; 8 nucleotides match TRBD1. Written as DNA, the CDR3 is TGTGCCAGCAGCTTAGGGACAGGGGCCGTGAACACTGAAGCTTTCTTT. Translation gives CASSLGTGAVNTEAFF.